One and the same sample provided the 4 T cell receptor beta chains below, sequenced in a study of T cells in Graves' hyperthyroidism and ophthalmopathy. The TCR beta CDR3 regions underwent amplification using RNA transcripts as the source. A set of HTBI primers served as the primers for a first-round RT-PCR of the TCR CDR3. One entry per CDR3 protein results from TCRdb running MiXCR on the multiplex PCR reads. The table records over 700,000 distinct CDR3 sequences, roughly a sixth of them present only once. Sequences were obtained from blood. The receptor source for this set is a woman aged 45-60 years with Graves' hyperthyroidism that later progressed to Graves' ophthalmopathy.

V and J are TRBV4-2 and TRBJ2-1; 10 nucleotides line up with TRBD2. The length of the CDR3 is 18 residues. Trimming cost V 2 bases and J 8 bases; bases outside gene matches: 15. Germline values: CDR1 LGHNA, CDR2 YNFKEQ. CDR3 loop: CASSQRSTKSGGADEQFF. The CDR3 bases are TGTGCCAGCAGCCAAAGATCGACCAAAAGCGGGGGGGCCGATGAGCAGTTCTTC.

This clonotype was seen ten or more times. DNA of the CDR3: TGTGCCAGCAGCCGGGGGGGGTCGGGACAGGGGCTCTATGGCTACACCTTC. This codes for CASSRGGSGQGLYGYTF. This rearrangement joins TRBV7-2 to TRBJ1-2; TRBD1 matches 10 bases. Germline values: CDR1 SGHTA, CDR2 FQGNSA. Trimming took 5 bases from V and 4 from J; bases not matched to a gene: 13. The CDR3 is 17 amino acids.

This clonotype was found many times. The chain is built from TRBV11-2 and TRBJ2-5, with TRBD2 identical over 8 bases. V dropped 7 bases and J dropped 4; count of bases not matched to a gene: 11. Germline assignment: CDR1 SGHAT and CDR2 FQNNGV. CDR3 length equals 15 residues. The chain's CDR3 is CASKKAGVLGETQYF. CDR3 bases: TGTGCCAGCAAAAAAGCGGGGGTGCTGGGAGAGACCCAGTACTTC.

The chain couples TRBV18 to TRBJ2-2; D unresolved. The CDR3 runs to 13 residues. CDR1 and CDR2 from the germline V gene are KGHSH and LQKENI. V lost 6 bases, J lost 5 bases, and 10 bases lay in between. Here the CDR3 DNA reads TGTGCCAGCTCCCCCCTACGGACCGGGGAGCTGTTTTTT. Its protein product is CASSPLRTGELFF.